Following are 14 T cell receptor beta chains from one sample sequenced in a study of siplizumab effects on memory and regulatory T cells. The table came from immunoSEQ multiplex PCR; TCRdb's copy has only in-frame clones and leaves some out. The table has some 99,000 clones, around 90% seen once; the top ten hold 0.75%. The sequenced sample consisted of Tregs sorted from blood. The receptors here all came from a human donor in good health.

V and J are TRBV4-1 and TRBJ2-3; D gene uncertain. Trimming took off 4 bases at V and 4 bases at J, with 15 bases between the two ends. CDR1 MGHRA and CDR2 YSYEKL come from the germline V gene. The CDR3 has 15 amino acids. CDR3 loop: CASSRLRRLADTQYF. The DNA of the CDR3 is TGCGCCAGCAGCCGACTTCGGCGGCTTGCAGATACGCAGTATTTT.

The chain is built from TRBV6-4 and TRBJ2-6; TRBD1 is a possible D gene (5 bases). Trimming stripped 6 bases from V and 0 bases from J, with 6 bases between. The V gene's germline CDR1 is MRHNA and CDR2 SNTAGT. The CDR3 spans 14 residues. The DNA for the CDR3 is TGTGCCAGCAGAGACAGCTCTGGGGCCAACGTCCTGACTTTC. Its protein is CASRDSSGANVLTF.

This chain joins TRBV28 and TRBJ2-1, with a weak D call TRBD2 (7 bases). This CDR3 is built from 14 residues. The V gene lost 4 bases and the J gene lost 5 bases, with 12 bases spanning the gap. CDR1 is MDHEN, CDR2 SYDVKM, per germline. CDR3 coding DNA: TGTGCCAGCAGTTATGGCGGGGGCAACAATGAGCAGTTCTTC. Translating it yields CASSYGGGNNEQFF.

This clone was seen only once. This chain joins TRBV10-3 and TRBJ2-3; maybe TRBD2 (6 bases). This CDR3 is built from 13 residues. The germline gives CDR1 ENHRY, CDR2 SYGVKD. V lost 10 bases and J 1 base, leaving 12 bases between the germline ends. CDR3 sequence reads: CATRGGGTDTQYF. CDR3 nucleotides: TGTGCCACGAGGGGCGGGGGCACAGATACGCAGTATTTT.

The chain carries TRBV7-2 and TRBJ2-5; perhaps TRBD1 as D (6 bases). The CDR3 has 15 residues. From germline, CDR1 is SGHTA and CDR2 FQGNSA. Trimming pared 2 bases from V and 1 base from J, leaving 11 bases between. The CDR3 region has the DNA TGTGCCAGCAGCTTACAGGGGACCCGCCAAGAGACCCAGTACTTC. Protein: CASSLQGTRQETQYF.

The V gene is TRBV5-1, the J gene TRBJ2-7; 8 bases are shared with TRBD1. Trimming took 6 bases from V and 1 from J; bases not matched to a gene: 9. The CDR3 runs to 15 residues. Germline V lookup: CDR1 SGHRS, CDR2 YFSETQ. The DNA of the CDR3 is TGCGCCAGCACCAGGGGGCTAGCGAGTTCCTACGAGCAGTACTTC. Its protein product is CASTRGLASSYEQYF.

The chain has TRBV10-3 and TRBJ1-3, with D hard to call. The CDR3 consists of 13 residues. Germline V gives CDR1 ENHRY, CDR2 SYGVKD. The CDR3 protein is CAAKGAPGNTIYF. The CDR3 DNA reads as TGTGCGGCGAAGGGTGCCCCTGGAAACACCATATATTTT.

The chain links TRBV5-1 to TRBJ1-1; D remains unclear. CDR3 length: 13 amino acids. Trimming took off 0 bases at V and 5 bases at J, with 8 bases between the two ends. CDR1 is SGHRS and CDR2 is YFSETQ in the germline V gene. The CDR3 protein is CASSLEAQTEAFF. The CDR3 coding sequence is TGCGCCAGCAGCTTGGAGGCTCAAACTGAAGCTTTCTTT.

This chain uses TRBV6-6 with TRBJ2-6, with unresolved D. This CDR3 spans 15 amino acids. The germline V gene encodes CDR1 MNHNY and CDR2 SVGAGI (reference sequence). V was pared by 2 bases and J by 5 bases, with 10 bases between. CDR3 loop: CASSYGPERANVLTF. The CDR3 DNA sequence: TGTGCCAGCAGTTACGGCCCCGAAAGGGCCAACGTCCTGACTTTC.

This chain connects TRBV7-8 to TRBJ2-7; 8 nucleotides agree with TRBD2. V shed 4 bases and J 5 bases; nucleotides not matched to a gene: 4. Germline CDR1 and CDR2: SGHVS and FQNEAQ. This CDR3 is built from 13 residues. CDR3 in amino acids: CASSSGGADEQYF. DNA of the CDR3: TGTGCCAGCAGCTCCGGGGGGGCCGACGAGCAGTACTTC.

The CDR3 loop is CASSMGSLTEAFF. CDR3 nucleotides: TGTGCCAGTAGTATGGGAAGCCTCACTGAAGCTTTCTTT. The gene calls are TRBV19 and TRBJ1-1; D is undetermined. The CDR3 totals 13 residues. V lost 3 bases to trimming and J lost 4 bases, with 9 bases between them. Germline-derived CDR1 and CDR2 are LNHDA and SQIVND (reference sequence).

The chain links TRBV4-1 to TRBJ1-1; D call uncertain. V was pared by 7 bases and J by 2 bases, with 14 bases between. Per the germline V gene, CDR1 is MGHRA and CDR2 is YSYEKL. The length of the CDR3 is 14 residues. CDR3 sequence: CASTHNWANTEAFF. CDR3 sequence (DNA): TGCGCCAGCACCCACAACTGGGCAAACACTGAAGCTTTCTTT.

This chain joins TRBV4-1 and TRBJ2-2, with 12 nucleotides matching TRBD2. CDR1 is MGHRA, CDR2 YSYEKL, per germline. CDR3 size: 15 residues. V gave up 4 bases and J gave up 8 bases; unmatched junction bases: 5. The CDR3 sequence is CASSLRLAGDGELFF. The CDR3 DNA follows: TGCGCCAGCAGCCTCCGACTAGCGGGAGATGGGGAGCTGTTTTTT.

The rearrangement joins TRBV5-1 to TRBJ2-5; TRBD1 matches 9 bases. V shed 4 bases, J shed 3 bases, and the junction held 10 bases outside the gene matches. CDR1 is SGHRS and CDR2 is YFSETQ in the germline V gene. This CDR3 has 16 amino acids. CDR3 loop: CASSPRPTGGKETQYF. Here the CDR3 DNA reads TGCGCCAGCAGCCCTCGACCGACAGGGGGGAAAGAGACCCAGTACTTC.